The next 16 T cell receptor beta chains were all read from a single sample in a study of cytomegalovirus exposure and HLA in healthy donors. PCR involved 60 Vbeta and 13 Jbeta primers. The assay was immunoSEQ multiplex PCR, and TCRdb's table has in-frame clones only and misses some. The repertoire holds about 170,000 clones, with about 88% as singletons. The sequenced sample consisted of PBMCs. Receptors were obtained from a man aged 18 to 29 in good health and CMV-seropositive.

The V gene is TRBV19, the J gene TRBJ2-1; D is possibly TRBD1 (6 bases). CDR3 length equals 15 residues. V was shortened by 6 bases and J by 1 base, with 13 bases between the two germline ends. Germline CDR1 LNHDA, CDR2 SQIVND (reference sequence). CDR3 DNA: TGTGCCAGTAGGAGGGGACACGCGTCCTACAATGAGCAGTTCTTC. Its translation: CASRRGHASYNEQFF.

The CDR3 sequence: CATGQGRVGQPQHF. CDR3 in DNA: TGTGCCACCGGACAGGGGCGGGTCGGTCAGCCCCAGCATTTT. The V call is TRBV10-3, the J call TRBJ1-5, with TRBD1 matching over 9 bases. V lost 10 bases, J lost 6 bases, and 10 bases stayed unmatched. Germline CDR1 ENHRY, CDR2 SYGVKD. The CDR3 covers 14 residues.

This chain joins TRBV6-1 and TRBJ2-5; tentative D call: TRBD2 (6 bases). The DNA end favors TRBJ2-7, so the J call may be wrong. The CDR3 is 15 residues long. CDR1 is MNHNS, CDR2 SASEGT, per germline. In DNA, the CDR3 is TGTGCCAGCAGTGCTACGGACGGACTATCCTACGAGCAGTACTTC. Encoded protein: CASSATDGLSYEQYF.

The rearrangement joins TRBV6-4 to TRBJ1-2; the D is unclear. V was clipped by 7 bases and J by 1 base, with 16 bases between them. This CDR3 has 15 residues. Germline V gene sequence: CDR1 MRHNA, CDR2 SNTAGT. In DNA form, the CDR3 reads TGTGCCAGCATCCACAGACGGAGGAGTAACTATGGCTACACCTTC. Its protein product is CASIHRRRSNYGYTF.

The chain is built from TRBV2 and TRBJ2-7, with D maybe TRBD1 (6 bases). V lost 7 bases and J lost 4, with 14 bases in between. Germline V gives CDR1 SNHLY, CDR2 FYNNEI. CDR3 length equals 13 residues. This chain's CDR3 is CASTGTPHYEQYF. In DNA form, the CDR3 reads TGTGCCAGCACCGGGACACCACATTACGAGCAGTACTTC.

This chain uses TRBV5-1 with TRBJ2-3; TRBD2 agrees at 10 bases. The CDR3 has 17 amino acids. The germline V gene encodes CDR1 SGHRS and CDR2 YFSETQ. Germline trimming cut 4 bases from V and 1 base from J; bases unmatched to any gene: 9. The CDR3 region has the DNA TGCGCCAGCAGCCCAGGGATTCTAGCGGGGGGCACAGATACGCAGTATTTT. Its protein product is CASSPGILAGGTDTQYF. Using reference TRBV5-1 and TRBJ2-3 for the parts outside the CDR3, the full variable domain is KAGVTQTPRYLIKTRGQQVTLSCSPISGHRSVSWYQQTPGQGLQFLFEYFSETQRNKGNFPGRFSGRQFSNSRSEMNVSTLELGDSALYLCASSPGILAGGTDTQYFGPGTRLTVL.

The chain joins TRBV5-1 to TRBJ2-1, with 7 nucleotides matching TRBD1. The CDR3 spans 17 residues. The ends lost 0 bases at V and 3 bases at J; junction bases unmatched: 9. CDR1 and CDR2 from the germline V gene are SGHRS and YFSETQ. The chain's CDR3 is CASSLEGQGVSYNEQFF. The CDR3 bases are TGCGCCAGCAGCTTGGAGGGGCAGGGGGTTAGCTACAATGAGCAGTTCTTC. The complete variable domain, with remaining parts taken from reference TRBV5-1 and TRBJ2-1, reads KAGVTQTPRYLIKTRGQQVTLSCSPISGHRSVSWYQQTPGQGLQFLFEYFSETQRNKGNFPGRFSGRQFSNSRSEMNVSTLELGDSALYLCASSLEGQGVSYNEQFFGPGTRLTVL.

This clone was seen a single time. The chain employs TRBV7-2 and TRBJ1-1, with D unclear. Germline CDR1 is SGHTA and CDR2 is FQGNSA. V was cut by 2 bases and J by 7 bases, with 11 bases left in between. This CDR3 is 13 amino acids long. The CDR3: CASSLIRGNEAFF. As DNA, the CDR3 is TGTGCCAGCAGCTTAATTCGGGGAAATGAAGCTTTCTTT.

The CDR3 DNA follows: TGCGCCAGCAGCCCCGAGACTAGCGGGGGCACAGATACGCAGTATTTT. Amino acids: CASSPETSGGTDTQYF. The chain recombines TRBV5-1 with TRBJ2-3, with 11 bases identical to TRBD2. V was clipped by 4 bases and J by 1 base; unmatched bases: 5. The germline CDR1 and CDR2 sequences are SGHRS and YFSETQ. The CDR3 is 16 residues long.

This chain uses TRBV7-9 with TRBJ1-4; no definite D call. Germline loops: CDR1 SEHNR, CDR2 FQNEAQ (reference sequence). CDR3 length: 15 residues. V lost 5 bases and J 0 bases, leaving 10 bases between the germline ends. The CDR3 nucleotides are TGTGCCAGCAGCCCGGACGGGGCAACTAATGAAAAACTGTTTTTT. It is translated as CASSPDGATNEKLFF.

V gene TRBV6-5 combines with J gene TRBJ1-2, with 10 bases that match TRBD1. The CDR3 length is 13 residues. With 2 bases clipped from V and 8 bases from J, the junction kept 2 bases outside the gene matches. Germline loops: CDR1 MNHEY, CDR2 SVGAGI. In DNA, the CDR3 is TGTGCCAGCAGTTACGGGACAGGGGAGGGCTACACCTTC. It yields the protein CASSYGTGEGYTF.

In its sample, this clone was seen once. V and J are TRBV9 and TRBJ2-5; 8 bases agree with TRBD1. V was clipped by 0 bases and J by 5 bases; unmatched bases: 3. CDR1 and CDR2 from the germline V gene are SGDLS and YYNGEE. This CDR3 has 14 amino acids. CDR3 coding DNA: TGTGCCAGCAGCGTAGAGGACAGGGCTGAGACCCAGTACTTC. It translates to CASSVEDRAETQYF.

This chain uses TRBV29-1 with TRBJ2-5, with D possibly TRBD2 on 6 matching bases. Germline assignment: CDR1 SQVTM and CDR2 ANQGSEA. The CDR3 length is 13 residues. Trimming stripped 3 bases from V and 5 bases from J, with 13 bases between. CDR3 residues: CSVERGLAETQYF. CDR3 nucleotide sequence: TGCAGCGTTGAGCGTGGGCTAGCGGAGACCCAGTACTTC.

The V and J genes are TRBV9 and TRBJ2-5; the match to TRBD2 covers 7 bases. The CDR3 spans 16 residues. The germline gives CDR1 SGDLS, CDR2 YYNGEE. The ends lost 0 bases at V and 4 bases at J; junction bases unmatched: 9. CDR3 region: CASSVALGGRSETQYF. The CDR3 region has the DNA TGTGCCAGCAGCGTAGCTTTGGGGGGGAGATCAGAGACCCAGTACTTC.

The rearrangement links TRBV9 to TRBJ2-1; 9 positions agree with TRBD2. Germline V gene data show CDR1 as SGDLS and CDR2 as YYNGEE. J gave up 9 bases and V 2 bases, and 15 bases lay outside the gene matches. The CDR3 is 17 amino acids. The CDR3 nucleotides read TGTGCCAGCAGCGTGGCCGGGGCGGGGGGGCCTAGGGTTGAGCAGTTCTTC. This encodes CASSVAGAGGPRVEQFF. The full variable domain, in which reference TRBV9 and TRBJ2-1 provide the parts outside the CDR3, is DSGVTQTPKHLITATGQRVTLRCSPRSGDLSVYWYQQSLDQGLQFLIQYYNGEERAKGNILERFSAQQFPDLHSELNLSSLELGDSALYFCASSVAGAGGPRVEQFFGPGTRLTVL.

This chain links TRBV9 with TRBJ2-3; the D gene is possibly TRBD1 (6 bases). Germline V CDR1 and CDR2: SGDLS, YYNGEE. This CDR3 contains 16 residues. Trimming shortened V by 7 bases and J by 0 bases, and 18 bases separated the two germline ends. CDR3 loop: CASGWTGQSSTDTQYF. The CDR3 region has the DNA TGTGCCAGCGGGTGGACCGGACAGAGTAGCACAGATACGCAGTATTTT.